Listed here are 3 T cell receptor beta chains from one sample, sequenced in a study of Ad26.COV2.S vaccination and SARS-CoV-2 variants. The assay was immunoSEQ multiplex PCR, and TCRdb's table has in-frame clones only and misses some. The sample carries about 350,000 clones, about 90% recorded once. This specimen consisted of peripheral blood, obtained after recovery from COVID-19. All receptors derive from a human donor who had recovered from COVID-19.

The sample holds one count of this clone. V gene TRBV29-1 combines with J gene TRBJ2-3; the D is unclear. The V gene's germline CDR1 is SQVTM and CDR2 ANQGSEA. Trimming cost V 1 base and J 2 bases, with 4 bases left between them. The CDR3 has 12 residues. For the CDR3, the DNA is TGCAGCGTTGAAGCCCCCACAGATACGCAGTATTTT. Translation gives CSVEAPTDTQYF.

The chain employs TRBV5-8 and TRBJ1-1, with D perhaps TRBD1 (5 bases). Germline V lookup: CDR1 SGHTS, CDR2 YDEGEE. CDR3 size: 17 residues. Trimming cost V 1 base and J 0 bases, with 16 bases left between them. CDR3: CASSLWGRSDMNTEAFF. CDR3 bases: TGTGCCAGCAGCTTGTGGGGCAGGTCCGACATGAACACTGAAGCTTTCTTT.

The rearrangement uses TRBV5-6 and TRBJ1-1; possibly TRBD1 for D (5 bases). This CDR3 is built from 14 residues. V lost 3 bases, J lost 1 base, and 10 bases lay in between. Germline V lookup: CDR1 SGHDT, CDR2 YYEEEE. The DNA of the CDR3 is TGTGCCAGCAGCTCCATGGGGGGGAACACTGAAGCTTTCTTT. Amino acids: CASSSMGGNTEAFF.